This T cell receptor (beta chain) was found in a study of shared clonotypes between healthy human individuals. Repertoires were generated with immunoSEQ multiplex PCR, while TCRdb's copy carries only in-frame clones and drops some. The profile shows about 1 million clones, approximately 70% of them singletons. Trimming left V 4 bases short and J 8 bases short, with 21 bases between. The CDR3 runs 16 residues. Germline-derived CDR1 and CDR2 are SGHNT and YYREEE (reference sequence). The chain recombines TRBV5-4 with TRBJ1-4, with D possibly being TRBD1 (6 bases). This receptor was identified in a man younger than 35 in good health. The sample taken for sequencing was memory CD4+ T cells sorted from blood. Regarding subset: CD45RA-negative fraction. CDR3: CASSTRGRGGDEKLFF. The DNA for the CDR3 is TGTGCCAGCAGCACGCGAGGTAGAGGGGGGGACGAAAAACTGTTTTTT.